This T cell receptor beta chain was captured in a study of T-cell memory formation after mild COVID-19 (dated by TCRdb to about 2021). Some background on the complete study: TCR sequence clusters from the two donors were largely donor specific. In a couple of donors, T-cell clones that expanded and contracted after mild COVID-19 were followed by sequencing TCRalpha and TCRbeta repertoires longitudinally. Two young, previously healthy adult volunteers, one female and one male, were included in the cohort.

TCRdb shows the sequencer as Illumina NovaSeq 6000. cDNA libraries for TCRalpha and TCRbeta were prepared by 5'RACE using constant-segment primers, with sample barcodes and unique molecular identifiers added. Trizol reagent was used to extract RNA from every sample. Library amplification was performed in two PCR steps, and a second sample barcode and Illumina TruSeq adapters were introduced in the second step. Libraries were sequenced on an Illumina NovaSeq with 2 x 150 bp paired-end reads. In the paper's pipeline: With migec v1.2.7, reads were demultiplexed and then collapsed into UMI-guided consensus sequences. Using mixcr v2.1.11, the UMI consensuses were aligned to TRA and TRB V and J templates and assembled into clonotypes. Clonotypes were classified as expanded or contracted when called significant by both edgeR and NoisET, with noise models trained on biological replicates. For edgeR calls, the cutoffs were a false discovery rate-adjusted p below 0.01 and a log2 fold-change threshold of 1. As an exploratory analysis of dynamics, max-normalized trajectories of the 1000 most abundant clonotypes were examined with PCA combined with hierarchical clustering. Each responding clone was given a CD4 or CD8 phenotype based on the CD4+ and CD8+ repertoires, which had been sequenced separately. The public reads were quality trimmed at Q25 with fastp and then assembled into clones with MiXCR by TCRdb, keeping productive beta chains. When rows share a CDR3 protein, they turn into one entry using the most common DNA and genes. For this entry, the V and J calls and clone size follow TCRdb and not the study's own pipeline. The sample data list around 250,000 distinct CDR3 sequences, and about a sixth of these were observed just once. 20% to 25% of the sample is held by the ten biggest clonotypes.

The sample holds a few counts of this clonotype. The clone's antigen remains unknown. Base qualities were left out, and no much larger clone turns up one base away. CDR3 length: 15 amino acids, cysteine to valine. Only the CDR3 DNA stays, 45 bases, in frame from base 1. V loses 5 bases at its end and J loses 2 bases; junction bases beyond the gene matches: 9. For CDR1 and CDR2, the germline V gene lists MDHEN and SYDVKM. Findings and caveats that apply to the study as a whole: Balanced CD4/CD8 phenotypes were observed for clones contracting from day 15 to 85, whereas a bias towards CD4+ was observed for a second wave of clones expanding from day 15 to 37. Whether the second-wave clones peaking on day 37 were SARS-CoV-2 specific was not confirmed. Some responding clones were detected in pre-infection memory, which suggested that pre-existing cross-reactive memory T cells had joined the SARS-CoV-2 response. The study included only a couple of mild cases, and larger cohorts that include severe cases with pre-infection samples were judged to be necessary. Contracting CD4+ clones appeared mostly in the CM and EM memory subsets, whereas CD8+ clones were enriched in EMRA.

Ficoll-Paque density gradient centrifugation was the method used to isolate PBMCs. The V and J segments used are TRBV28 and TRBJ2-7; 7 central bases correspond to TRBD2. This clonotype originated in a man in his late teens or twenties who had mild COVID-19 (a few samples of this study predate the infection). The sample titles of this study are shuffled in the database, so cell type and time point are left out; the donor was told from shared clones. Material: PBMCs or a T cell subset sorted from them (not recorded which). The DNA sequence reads TGTGCCAGCAGTGGGGGGGAGGTCGGGCCCTACGAGCAGTACGTC. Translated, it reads CASSGGEVGPYEQYV.